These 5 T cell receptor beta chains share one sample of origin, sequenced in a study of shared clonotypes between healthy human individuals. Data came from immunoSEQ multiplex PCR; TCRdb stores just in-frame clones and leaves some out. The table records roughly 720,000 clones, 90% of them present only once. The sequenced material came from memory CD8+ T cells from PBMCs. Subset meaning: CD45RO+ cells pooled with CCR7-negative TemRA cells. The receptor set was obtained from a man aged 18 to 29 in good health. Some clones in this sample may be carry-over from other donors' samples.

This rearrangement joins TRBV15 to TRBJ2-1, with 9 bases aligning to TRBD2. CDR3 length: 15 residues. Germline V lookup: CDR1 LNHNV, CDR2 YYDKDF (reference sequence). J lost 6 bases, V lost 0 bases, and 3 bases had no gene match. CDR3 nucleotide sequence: TGTGCCACCAGCAGAGAGGGCGGGAGGGCCAATGAGCAGTTCTTC. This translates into CATSREGGRANEQFF.

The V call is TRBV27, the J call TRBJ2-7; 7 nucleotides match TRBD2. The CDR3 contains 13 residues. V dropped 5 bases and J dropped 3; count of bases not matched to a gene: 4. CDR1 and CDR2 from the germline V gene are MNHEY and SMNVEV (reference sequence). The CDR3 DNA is TGTGCCAGCAGTCCCAGCGGGGTCTACGAGCAGTACTTC. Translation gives CASSPSGVYEQYF.

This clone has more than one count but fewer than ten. CDR3 DNA: TGTGCCAGCAGCAGTGGGCGTGGGTTTAATCAGCCCCAGCATTTT. Translated: CASSSGRGFNQPQHF. This chain links TRBV9 with TRBJ1-5; D is ambiguous. Germline assignment: CDR1 SGDLS and CDR2 YYNGEE. Trimming left V 4 bases short and J 4 bases short, with 15 bases between. This CDR3 has 15 residues. The full variable domain, its missing parts supplied by reference TRBV9 and TRBJ1-5, is DSGVTQTPKHLITATGQRVTLRCSPRSGDLSVYWYQQSLDQGLQFLIQYYNGEERAKGNILERFSAQQFPDLHSELNLSSLELGDSALYFCASSSGRGFNQPQHFGDGTRLSIL.

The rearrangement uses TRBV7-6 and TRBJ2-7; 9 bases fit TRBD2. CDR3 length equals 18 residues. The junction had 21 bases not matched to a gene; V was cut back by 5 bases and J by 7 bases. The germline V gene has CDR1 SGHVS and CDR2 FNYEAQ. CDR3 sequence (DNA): TGTGCCAGCAGCCCTAATGGGGCGGGGGGGTCCTTCGGGACAGAGCAGTACTTC. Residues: CASSPNGAGGSFGTEQYF.

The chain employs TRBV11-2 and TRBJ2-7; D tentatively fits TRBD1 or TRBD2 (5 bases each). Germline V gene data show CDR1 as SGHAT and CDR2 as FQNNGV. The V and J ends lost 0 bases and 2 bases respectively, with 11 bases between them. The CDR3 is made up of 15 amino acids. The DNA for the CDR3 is TGTGCCAGCAGCTTAGAGGGGGATTCCCCCTACGAGCAGTACTTC. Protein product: CASSLEGDSPYEQYF.